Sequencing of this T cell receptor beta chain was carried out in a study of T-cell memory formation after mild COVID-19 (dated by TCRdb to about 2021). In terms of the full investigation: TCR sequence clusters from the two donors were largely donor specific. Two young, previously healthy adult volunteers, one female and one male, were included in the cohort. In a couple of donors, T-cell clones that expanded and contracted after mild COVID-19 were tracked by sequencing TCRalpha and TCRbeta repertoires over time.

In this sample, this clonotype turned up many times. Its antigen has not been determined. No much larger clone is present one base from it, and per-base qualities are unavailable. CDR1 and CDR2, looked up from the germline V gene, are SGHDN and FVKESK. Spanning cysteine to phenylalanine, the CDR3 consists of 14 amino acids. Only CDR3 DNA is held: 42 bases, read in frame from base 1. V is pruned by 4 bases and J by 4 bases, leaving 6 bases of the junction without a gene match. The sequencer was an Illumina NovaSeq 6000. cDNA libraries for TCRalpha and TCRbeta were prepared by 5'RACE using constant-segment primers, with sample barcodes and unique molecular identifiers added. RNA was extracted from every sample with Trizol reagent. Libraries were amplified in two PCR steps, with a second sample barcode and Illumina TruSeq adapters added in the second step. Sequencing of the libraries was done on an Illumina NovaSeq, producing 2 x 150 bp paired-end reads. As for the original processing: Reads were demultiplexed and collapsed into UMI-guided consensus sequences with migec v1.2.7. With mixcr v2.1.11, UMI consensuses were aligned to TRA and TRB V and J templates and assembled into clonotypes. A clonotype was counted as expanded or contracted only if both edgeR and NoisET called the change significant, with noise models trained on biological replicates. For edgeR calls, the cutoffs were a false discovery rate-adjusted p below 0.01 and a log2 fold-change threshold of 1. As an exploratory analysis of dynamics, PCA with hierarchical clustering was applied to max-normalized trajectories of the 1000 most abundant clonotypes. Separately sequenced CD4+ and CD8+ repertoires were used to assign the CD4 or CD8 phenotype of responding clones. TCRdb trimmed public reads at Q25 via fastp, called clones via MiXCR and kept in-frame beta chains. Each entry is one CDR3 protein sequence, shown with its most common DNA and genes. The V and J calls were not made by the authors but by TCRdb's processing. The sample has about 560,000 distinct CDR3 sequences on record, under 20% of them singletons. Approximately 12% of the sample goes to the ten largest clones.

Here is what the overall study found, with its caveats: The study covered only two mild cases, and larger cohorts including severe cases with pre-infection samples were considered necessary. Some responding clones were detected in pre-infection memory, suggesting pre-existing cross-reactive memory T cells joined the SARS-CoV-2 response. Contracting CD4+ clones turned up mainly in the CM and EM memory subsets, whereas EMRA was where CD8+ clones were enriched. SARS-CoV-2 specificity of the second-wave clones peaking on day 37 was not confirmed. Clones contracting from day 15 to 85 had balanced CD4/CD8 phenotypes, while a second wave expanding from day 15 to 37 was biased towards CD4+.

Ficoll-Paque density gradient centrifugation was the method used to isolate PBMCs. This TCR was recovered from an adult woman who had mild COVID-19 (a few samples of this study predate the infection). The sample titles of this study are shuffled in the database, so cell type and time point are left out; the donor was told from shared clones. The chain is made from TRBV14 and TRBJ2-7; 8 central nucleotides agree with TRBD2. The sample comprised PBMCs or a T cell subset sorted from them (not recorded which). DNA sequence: TGTGCCAGCAGCCCGGCGGGAGGTGGGTACGAGCAGTACTTC. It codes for CASSPAGGGYEQYF.